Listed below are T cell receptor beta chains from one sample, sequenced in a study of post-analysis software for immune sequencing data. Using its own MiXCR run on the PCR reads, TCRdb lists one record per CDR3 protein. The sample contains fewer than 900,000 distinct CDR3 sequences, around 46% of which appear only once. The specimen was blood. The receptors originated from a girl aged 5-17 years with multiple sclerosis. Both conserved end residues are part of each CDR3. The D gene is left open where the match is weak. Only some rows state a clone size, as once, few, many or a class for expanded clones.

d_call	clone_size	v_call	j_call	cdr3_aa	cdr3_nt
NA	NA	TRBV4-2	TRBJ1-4	CATHAWGEKLFF	TGTGCCACCCACGCTTGGGGTGAAAAACTGTTTTTT
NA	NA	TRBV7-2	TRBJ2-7	CASSLGGRNNYEQYF	TGTGCCAGCAGCTTAGGTGGCCGGAACAACTACGAGCAGTACTTC
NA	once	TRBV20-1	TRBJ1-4	CSARPVRAGGATNEKLFF	TGCAGTGCCAGGCCCGTGAGGGCCGGAGGGGCAACTAATGAAAAACTGTTTTTT
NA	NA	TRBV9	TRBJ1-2	CASSVDPSGLREDYGYTF	TGTGCCAGCAGCGTAGACCCGTCGGGGCTTCGAGAAGACTATGGCTACACCTTC
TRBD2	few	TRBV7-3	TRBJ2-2	CASSLGLAGGYTGELFF	TGTGCCAGCAGCTTAGGACTAGCGGGAGGGTACACCGGGGAGCTGTTTTTT
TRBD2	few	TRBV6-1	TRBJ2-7	CASSGGTTYEQYF	TGTGCCAGCAGTGGAGGGACTACCTACGAGCAGTACTTC
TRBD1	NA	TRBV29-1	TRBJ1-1	CSVKGQGNTEAFF	TGCAGCGTTAAAGGACAGGGGAACACTGAAGCTTTCTTT
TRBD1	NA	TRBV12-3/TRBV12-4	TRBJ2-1	CASGRQGPYNEQFF	TGTGCCAGCGGGCGACAGGGGCCTTACAATGAGCAGTTCTTC
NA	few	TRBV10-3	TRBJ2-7	CAISVEGHREQYF	TGTGCCATCAGTGTAGAGGGGCATCGGGAGCAGTACTTC
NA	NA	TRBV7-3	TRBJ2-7	CASSPDYLGEQYF	TGTGCCAGCAGCCCGGACTACTTGGGCGAGCAGTACTTC
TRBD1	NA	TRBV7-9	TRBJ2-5	CASSLRDRLETQYF	TGTGCCAGCAGCTTACGGGACAGGTTAGAGACCCAGTACTTC
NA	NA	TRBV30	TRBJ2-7	CAWSVETASSYEQYF	TGTGCCTGGAGTGTAGAGACAGCAAGCTCCTACGAGCAGTACTTC
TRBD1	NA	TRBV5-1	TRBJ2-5	CASSLRTGGEETQYF	TGCGCCAGCAGCCTCAGGACAGGGGGCGAGGAGACCCAGTACTTC
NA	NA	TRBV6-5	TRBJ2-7	CASSPHTGNEQYF	TGTGCCAGCAGTCCGCACACAGGGAACGAGCAGTACTTC
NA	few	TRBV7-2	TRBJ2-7	CASSLGGRGITPYEQYF	TGTGCCAGCAGCTTAGGAGGTCGGGGAATTACCCCCTACGAGCAGTACTTC
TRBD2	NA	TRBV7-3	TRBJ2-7	CASSLWPGGYEQYF	TGTGCCAGCAGCTTATGGCCGGGGGGATACGAGCAGTACTTC
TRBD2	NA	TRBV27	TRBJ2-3	CASSWTSGRLTDTQYF	TGTGCCAGCAGTTGGACTAGCGGGAGACTAACAGATACGCAGTATTTT
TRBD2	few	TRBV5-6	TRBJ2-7	CASSLGLALDEQYF	TGTGCCAGCAGCTTGGGACTAGCCTTGGACGAGCAGTACTTC
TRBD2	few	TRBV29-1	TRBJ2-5	CSVEDPGLAGVRETQYF	TGCAGCGTTGAAGATCCTGGGCTAGCGGGAGTCCGGGAGACCCAGTACTTC
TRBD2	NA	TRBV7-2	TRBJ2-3	CASSWLAGGTQYF	TGTGCCAGCAGCTGGTTAGCGGGAGGTACGCAGTATTTT
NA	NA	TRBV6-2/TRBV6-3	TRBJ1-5	CASSYGPPEGENQPQHF	TGTGCCAGCAGTTACGGCCCACCGGAAGGGGAGAATCAGCCCCAGCATTTT
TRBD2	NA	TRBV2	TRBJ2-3	CASSVLSAGDTLRQYF	TGTGCCAGCAGCGTGCTATCAGCGGGGGATACCCTACGCCAGTATTTT
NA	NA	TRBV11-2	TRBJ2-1	CASSVGLAPHNEQFF	TGTGCCAGCAGCGTCGGGTTAGCGCCCCACAATGAGCAGTTCTTC
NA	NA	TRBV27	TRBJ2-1	CASFGGGSYNEQFF	TGTGCCAGCTTCGGAGGTGGCTCCTACAATGAGCAGTTCTTC
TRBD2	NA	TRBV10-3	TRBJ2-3	CAISEIRLAGTDTQYF	TGTGCCATCAGTGAGATCCGACTAGCGGGCACAGATACGCAGTATTTT
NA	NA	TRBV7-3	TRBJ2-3	CASSPRTGRHSTDTQYF	TGTGCCAGCAGCCCCCGGACGGGGCGGCACAGCACAGATACGCAGTATTTT
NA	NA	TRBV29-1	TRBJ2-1	CSVEGAVGGYNEQFF	TGCAGCGTTGAAGGGGCTGTGGGGGGATACAATGAGCAGTTCTTC
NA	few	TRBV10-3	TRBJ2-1	CAISLGGTANNEQFF	TGTGCCATCAGTCTAGGTGGGACGGCTAACAATGAGCAGTTCTTC
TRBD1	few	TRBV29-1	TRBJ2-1	CSGRDRASEQFF	TGCAGCGGCCGGGACAGGGCCTCTGAGCAGTTCTTC
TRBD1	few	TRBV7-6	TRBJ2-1	CASSRGQGPNEQFF	TGTGCCAGCAGCAGGGGACAGGGCCCTAATGAGCAGTTCTTC
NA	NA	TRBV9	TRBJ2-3	CASSPSARGTDTQYF	TGTGCCAGCAGCCCCAGCGCAAGGGGGACAGATACGCAGTATTTT
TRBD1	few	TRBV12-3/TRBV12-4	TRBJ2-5	CASRGGQQETQYF	TGTGCCAGCAGAGGGGGACAGCAAGAGACCCAGTACTTC
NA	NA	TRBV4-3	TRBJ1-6	CASSQAEEYSVLHF	TGCGCCAGCAGCCAAGCTGAAGAATACAGTGTGCTCCACTTT
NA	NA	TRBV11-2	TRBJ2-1	CASSFGVSYNEQFF	TGTGCCAGCAGCTTCGGAGTCTCCTACAATGAGCAGTTCTTC
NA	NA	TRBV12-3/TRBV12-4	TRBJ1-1	CASSPRQGSEAFF	TGTGCCAGCTCCCCGAGGCAGGGTAGTGAAGCTTTCTTT
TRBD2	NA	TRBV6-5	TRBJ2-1	CASSYTFVGGSSYNEQFF	TGTGCCAGCAGTTACACGTTCGTGGGCGGGAGCTCCTACAATGAGCAGTTCTTC
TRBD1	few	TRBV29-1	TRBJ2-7	CSVGVRLGTGDEQYF	TGCAGCGTTGGGGTGCGATTGGGGACAGGGGACGAGCAGTACTTC
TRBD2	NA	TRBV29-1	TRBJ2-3	CSVVPGLAGDTQYF	TGCAGCGTCGTGCCGGGACTAGCGGGAGATACGCAGTATTTT
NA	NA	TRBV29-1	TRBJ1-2	CSVGDNNYGYTF	TGCAGCGTTGGTGACAATAACTATGGCTACACCTTC
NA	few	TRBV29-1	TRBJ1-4	CSVNLVVGEKLFF	TGCAGCGTAAACCTTGTAGTGGGGGAAAAACTGTTTTTT
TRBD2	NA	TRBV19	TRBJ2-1	CASTPRTSGSRDEQFF	TGTGCCAGTACTCCCCGGACTAGCGGGAGTCGCGATGAGCAGTTCTTC
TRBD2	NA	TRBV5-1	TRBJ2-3	CASGTSGGTDTQYF	TGCGCCAGCGGTACTAGCGGGGGAACAGATACGCAGTATTTT
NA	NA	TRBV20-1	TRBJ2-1	CSASPNNNEQFF	TGCAGTGCTAGTCCCAACAACAATGAGCAGTTCTTC
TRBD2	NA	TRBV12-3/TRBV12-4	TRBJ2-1	CASSLEAGQYNEQFF	TGTGCCAGCAGTTTAGAAGCGGGGCAGTACAATGAGCAGTTCTTC
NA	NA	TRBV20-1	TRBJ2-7	CSAPRPDSYEQYF	TGCAGTGCCCCCCGCCCGGATTCCTACGAGCAGTACTTC
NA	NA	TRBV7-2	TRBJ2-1	CASSLDSRSYNEQFF	TGTGCCAGCAGCTTAGATAGTCGTTCCTACAATGAGCAGTTCTTC
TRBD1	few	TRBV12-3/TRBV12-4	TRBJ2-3	CASSLRQGNTDTQYF	TGTGCCAGCAGTCTCAGACAGGGGAACACAGATACGCAGTATTTT